The 27 T cell receptor beta chains reported below all come from one sample, sequenced in a study of cytomegalovirus exposure and HLA in healthy donors. The PCR was carried out with 60 Vbeta primers and 13 Jbeta primers. Method: immunoSEQ multiplex PCR; TCRdb's copy keeps in-frame clones and lacks some. The table lists 55,000 to 70,000 clones, 65% to 75% of them singletons. Sequenced material: PBMCs. The receptor source for this set is a woman aged 60-70 years in good health and CMV-seropositive.

J is TRBJ2-3 and V is TRBV7-9; D unclear. Germline CDR1 and CDR2: SEHNR and FQNEAQ (reference sequence). CDR3 length equals 12 residues. Trimming left V 5 bases short and J 6 bases short, with 9 bases between. CDR3 nucleotides: TGTGCCAGCAGCACTCACGTGGATACGCAGTATTTT. It encodes CASSTHVDTQYF.

Regarding this clone: A far larger clone is one base from this, pointing to a likely read error. The V call is TRBV2, the J call TRBJ1-1; 8 positions match TRBD1. This CDR3 comprises 12 residues. V dropped 10 bases and J dropped 4; count of bases not matched to a gene: 5. Germline CDR1 is SNHLY and CDR2 is FYNNEI. CDR3 in amino acids: CAIATGATEAFF. The CDR3 DNA reads TGTGCCATCGCGACAGGGGCCACTGAAGCTTTCTTT.

The V and J genes are TRBV5-4 and TRBJ1-2, with D uncertain. There are 15 residues in the CDR3. The germline V gene encodes CDR1 SGHNT and CDR2 YYREEE (reference sequence). V lost 4 bases and J 3 bases, leaving 16 bases between the germline ends. The CDR3 is CASSVGLLNDYGYTF. The CDR3 DNA sequence: TGTGCCAGCAGCGTAGGACTGTTGAACGACTATGGCTACACCTTC. The full variable domain, in which reference TRBV5-4 and TRBJ1-2 provide the parts outside the CDR3, is ETGVTQSPTHLIKTRGQQVTLRCSSQSGHNTVSWYQQALGQGPQFIFQYYREEENGRGNFPPRFSGLQFPNYSSELNVNALELDDSALYLCASSVGLLNDYGYTFGSGTRLTVV.

V is TRBV19 and J is TRBJ1-1; a possible D gene is TRBD1 (5 bases). The CDR3 sequence is 15 residues long. The V and J ends lost 3 bases and 1 base respectively, with 12 bases between them. Germline CDR1 LNHDA, CDR2 SQIVND (reference sequence). This CDR3 is CASSILGVSNTEAFF. In DNA form, the CDR3 reads TGTGCCAGTAGTATCTTAGGGGTTTCGAACACTGAAGCTTTCTTT.

The chain couples TRBV29-1 to TRBJ2-5; the match to TRBD2 covers 8 bases. J lost 1 base, V lost 5 bases, and 6 bases had no gene match. From germline, CDR1 is SQVTM and CDR2 ANQGSEA. This CDR3 has 14 residues. This CDR3 is CSVTGTRGQETQYF. The CDR3 DNA follows: TGCAGCGTTACCGGGACTAGAGGCCAAGAGACCCAGTACTTC.

This chain connects TRBV4-1 to TRBJ1-6; D remains ambiguous. There are 17 residues in the CDR3. V was pared by 4 bases and J by 7 bases, with 20 bases between. Per the germline V gene, CDR1 is MGHRA and CDR2 is YSYEKL. The CDR3 DNA follows: TGCGCCAGCAGCCCAGGACTTCCCTCGGTTTGGAATTCACCCCTCCACTTT. The encoded protein is CASSPGLPSVWNSPLHF.

The CDR3 is CASSLGLADTIYF. In DNA, the CDR3 is TGCGCCAGCAGCTTGGGACTGGCGGACACCATATATTTT. The chain uses TRBV5-1 and TRBJ1-3; D is unclear. Looked up from germline, CDR1 is SGHRS and CDR2 is YFSETQ. The CDR3 sequence is 13 residues long. Between the trimmed V and J ends, which lost 0 bases and 8 bases, there was a span of 9 bases. The full variable domain, rest sourced from reference TRBV5-1 and TRBJ1-3, is KAGVTQTPRYLIKTRGQQVTLSCSPISGHRSVSWYQQTPGQGLQFLFEYFSETQRNKGNFPGRFSGRQFSNSRSEMNVSTLELGDSALYLCASSLGLADTIYFGEGSWLTVV.

The V call is TRBV19, the J call TRBJ1-1, with D possibly being TRBD1 (5 bases). This CDR3 has 13 amino acids. Trimming left V 5 bases short and J 4 bases short, with 11 bases between. The V gene's germline CDR1 is LNHDA and CDR2 SQIVND (reference sequence). In DNA, the CDR3 is TGTGCCAGTAGTCGGCTGGGGGGCACTGAAGCTTTCTTT. Its translation: CASSRLGGTEAFF.

The chain is built from TRBV5-4 and TRBJ1-5; 7 positions match TRBD1. The CDR3 sequence is 13 residues long. The trim removed 4 bases at V and 7 bases at J, leaving 5 bases unmatched. Per germline, CDR1 SGHNT and CDR2 YYREEE (reference sequence). The CDR3 nucleotides read TGTGCCAGCAGCCGGGACAGAGGACAGCCCCAGCATTTT. Amino acid sequence: CASSRDRGQPQHF.

The chain combines TRBV6-5 with TRBJ1-1; D is perhaps TRBD1 (6 bases). Germline V gene sequence: CDR1 MNHEY, CDR2 SVGAGI. The CDR3 is 15 amino acids. V lost 2 bases to trimming and J lost 4 bases, with 14 bases between them. Here the CDR3 reads CASSYATGKGTEAFF. Here the CDR3 DNA reads TGTGCCAGCAGTTACGCCACAGGGAAGGGCACTGAAGCTTTCTTT.

The V gene is TRBV5-1, the J gene TRBJ2-1; 11 bases match TRBD2. J gave up 6 bases and V 0 bases, and 11 bases lay outside the gene matches. The length of the CDR3 is 18 residues. In germline, CDR1 is SGHRS, CDR2 YFSETQ. CDR3 sequence: CASSLALAGAITSNEQFF. CDR3 DNA sequence: TGCGCCAGCAGCTTGGCACTAGCGGGAGCCATAACTTCCAATGAGCAGTTCTTC.

The chain uses TRBV7-9 and TRBJ1-1; D gene unclear. This CDR3 comprises 10 residues. The V gene's germline CDR1 is SEHNR and CDR2 FQNEAQ (reference sequence). V was shortened by 1 base and J by 11 bases, with 5 bases between the two germline ends. CDR3 in DNA: TGTGCCAGCAGCTTAGATCGTGCTTTCTTT. It translates to CASSLDRAFF.

J is TRBJ2-3 and V is TRBV28; maybe TRBD2 (6 bases). V was pared by 6 bases and J by 1 base, with 14 bases between. The CDR3 extends over 15 amino acids. Germline V gene sequence: CDR1 MDHEN, CDR2 SYDVKM. The CDR3 here is CASRFGGARTDTQYF. The CDR3 DNA is TGTGCCAGCAGGTTCGGAGGGGCACGCACAGATACGCAGTATTTT.

For the CDR3, the DNA is TGTGCCAGCAGAACCCCCAGGGGCAGATATCAAGAGACCCAGTACTTC. It codes for CASRTPRGRYQETQYF. V usage is TRBV2 and J usage is TRBJ2-5; tentative D call: TRBD1 (6 bases). This CDR3 has 16 amino acids. The germline V and J ends were trimmed by 6 bases and 2 bases, with 19 bases remaining between them. The germline CDR1 and CDR2 sequences are SNHLY and FYNNEI.

The CDR3 sequence: CASSPWTDSYGYTF. The CDR3 coding sequence is TGTGCCAGTAGTCCCTGGACAGACTCCTATGGCTACACCTTC. The chain is built from TRBV19 and TRBJ1-2, with D perhaps TRBD1 (6 bases). V lost 5 bases to trimming and J lost 4 bases, with 14 bases between them. The CDR3 has 14 residues. Germline CDR1 is LNHDA and CDR2 is SQIVND (reference sequence). The full variable domain, in which reference TRBV19 and TRBJ1-2 provide the parts outside the CDR3, is DGGITQSPKYLFRKEGQNVTLSCEQNLNHDAMYWYRQDPGQGLRLIYYSQIVNDFQKGDIAEGYSVSREKKESFPLTVTSAQKNPTAFYLCASSPWTDSYGYTFGSGTRLTVV.

This clone came up a few times. The chain has TRBV4-1 and TRBJ2-7, with 8 bases lining up with TRBD1. Germline loops: CDR1 MGHRA, CDR2 YSYEKL. This CDR3 region has 15 residues. Trimming cost V 2 bases and J 6 bases; bases outside gene matches: 9. The CDR3 DNA is TGCGCCAGCAGCCAAAGGGGACAGGATTCAGGCGAGCAGTACTTC. It specifies CASSQRGQDSGEQYF.

The chain is built from TRBV5-1 and TRBJ2-7; D might be TRBD2 (5 bases). The CDR3 has 15 amino acids. Germline loops: CDR1 SGHRS, CDR2 YFSETQ. V lost 1 base and J lost 6, with 17 bases in between. For the CDR3, the DNA is TGCGCCAGCAGCTTGCTGGCCCACGGGGTCTCCGAGCAGTACTTC. Its protein is CASSLLAHGVSEQYF.

This chain links TRBV2 with TRBJ2-2, with D possibly being TRBD2 (5 bases). Trimming took off 7 bases at V and 7 bases at J, with 16 bases between the two ends. The germline CDR1 and CDR2 sequences are SNHLY and FYNNEI. The CDR3 spans 14 residues. The CDR3 DNA follows: TGTGCCAGCACTAGCTCCTCTGTCAACGGGGAGCTGTTTTTT. Translated, it gives CASTSSSVNGELFF.

The chain couples TRBV19 to TRBJ1-2; 8 bases align to TRBD1. This CDR3 comprises 13 residues. CDR1 is LNHDA, CDR2 SQIVND, per germline (reference sequence). V dropped 7 bases and J dropped 3; count of bases not matched to a gene: 4. The CDR3: CASIGQGDYGYTF. In DNA form, the CDR3 reads TGTGCCAGTATTGGACAGGGCGACTATGGCTACACCTTC.

The DNA of the CDR3 is TGCGCCAGCAGCTTGGGGCAGGGTATCAGCACCTTC. This encodes CASSLGQGISTF. The chain couples TRBV5-1 to TRBJ1-2; D is perhaps TRBD1 (5 bases). The CDR3 length is 12 residues. Looked up from germline, CDR1 is SGHRS and CDR2 is YFSETQ. V was pared by 0 bases and J by 13 bases, with 13 bases between.

The chain couples TRBV19 to TRBJ1-5, with 7 positions matching TRBD1. V shed 7 bases and J 7 bases; nucleotides not matched to a gene: 10. The V gene's germline CDR1 is LNHDA and CDR2 SQIVND (reference sequence). This CDR3 region has 14 residues. As DNA, the CDR3 is TGTGCCAGTACACCAAAGGGGGCGCCGCAGCCCCAGCATTTT. Translating gives CASTPKGAPQPQHF.

Here the CDR3 reads CASSPSGGVSNEQFF. In nucleotides, the CDR3 is TGCGCCAGCAGCCCAAGCGGGGGTGTTTCCAATGAGCAGTTCTTC. The rearrangement uses TRBV4-1 and TRBJ2-1; 8 bases are a match to TRBD2. The germline CDR1 and CDR2 sequences are MGHRA and YSYEKL. Losses at the gene ends were 4 bases for V and 6 bases for J; bases not matched to a gene: 8. The CDR3 has 15 residues.

The chain couples TRBV5-1 to TRBJ2-3; 7 bases map to TRBD1. Germline values: CDR1 SGHRS, CDR2 YFSETQ. The V gene end was trimmed by 3 bases and the J gene end by 6 bases; junction bases not matched to a gene: 7. The CDR3 spans 14 residues. CDR3 DNA sequence: TGCGCCAGCAGCTCCGGGACAGCCCCGGATACGCAGTATTTT. The encoded protein is CASSSGTAPDTQYF.

The chain employs TRBV19 and TRBJ1-3, with a tentative D call TRBD1 (5 bases). This CDR3 has 16 residues. The V gene's germline CDR1 is LNHDA and CDR2 SQIVND (reference sequence). Trimming left V 5 bases short and J 0 bases short, with 14 bases between. This CDR3 is CASSFTGGTSGNTIYF. CDR3 DNA: TGTGCCAGTAGTTTCACAGGTGGAACCTCTGGAAACACCATATATTTT.

V is TRBV11-2 and J is TRBJ1-5, with D uncertain. This CDR3 has 13 residues. The germline V gene encodes CDR1 SGHAT and CDR2 FQNNGV. Trimming stripped 4 bases from V and 9 bases from J, with 13 bases between. The DNA for the CDR3 is TGTGCCAGCAGCTCAAGGGAGGTCGGGCCCCAGCATTTT. As protein: CASSSREVGPQHF.

The chain combines TRBV6-5 with TRBJ1-4; D is undetermined. CDR1 is MNHEY and CDR2 is SVGAGI in the germline V gene. The V end was cut by 4 bases, the J end by 0 bases, with 9 bases between. The CDR3 runs to 15 residues. For the CDR3, the DNA is TGTGCCAGCAGTTCCGAACTCTCAACTAATGAAAAACTGTTTTTT. Residues: CASSSELSTNEKLFF.

This sequence joins TRBV5-1 and TRBJ1-4, with 9 bases identical to TRBD1. V lost 4 bases, J lost 8 bases, and 12 bases stayed unmatched. The CDR3 runs 16 residues. From germline, CDR1 is SGHRS and CDR2 YFSETQ. CDR3 region: CASSPSSGTGSEKLFF. The CDR3 DNA reads as TGCGCCAGCAGCCCCAGTTCCGGGACAGGGTCGGAAAAACTGTTTTTT. Supplemented by reference TRBV5-1 and TRBJ1-4, the full variable domain reads KAGVTQTPRYLIKTRGQQVTLSCSPISGHRSVSWYQQTPGQGLQFLFEYFSETQRNKGNFPGRFSGRQFSNSRSEMNVSTLELGDSALYLCASSPSSGTGSEKLFFGSGTQLSVL.